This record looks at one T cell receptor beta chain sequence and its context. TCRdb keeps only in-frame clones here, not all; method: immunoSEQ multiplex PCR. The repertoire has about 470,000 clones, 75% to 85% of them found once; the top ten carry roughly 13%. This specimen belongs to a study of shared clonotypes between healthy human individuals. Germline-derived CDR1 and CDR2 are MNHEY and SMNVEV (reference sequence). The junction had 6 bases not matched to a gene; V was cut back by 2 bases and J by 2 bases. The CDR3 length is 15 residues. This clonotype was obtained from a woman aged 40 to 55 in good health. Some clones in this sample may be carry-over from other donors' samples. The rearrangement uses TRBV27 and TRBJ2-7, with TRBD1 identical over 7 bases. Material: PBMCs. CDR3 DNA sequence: TGTGCCAGCAGTTTAGCACGGCAGGGGGCCTACGAGCAGTACTTC. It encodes CASSLARQGAYEQYF.